The clone carrying this T cell receptor beta chain appeared a few times. The data derive from a study of blood T cell repertoires in COVID-19. Turning to the study itself: Acute and convalescent COVID-19 specimens originated in the United States, Italy and Spain.

The J segment lost 4 bases and the V segment lost 8 bases, leaving 8 bases of the junction unmatched. This CDR3 comprises 14 residues. Germline assignment: CDR1 SEHNR and CDR2 FQNEAQ (reference sequence). In the authors' workflow: Reference gene primer amplification gave nucleated cell count estimates. Assay: immunoSEQ multiplex PCR; the TCRdb copy retains only in-frame clones and omits some. V, J and clone size are taken as reported in that table, and D and trimming were inferred from the DNA itself. The repertoire holds under 60,000 clones, roughly nine tenths seen once, with roughly 1.5% in the top ten.

The clonotype comes from a man in his fifties or sixties with acute or convalescent COVID-19. The chain uses TRBV7-9 and TRBJ1-3; 7 nucleotides match TRBD1. Sequenced material: peripheral blood. Here the CDR3 DNA reads TGTGCCAGCCGGCCGTCGGGACAGGGAAACACCATATATTTT. It specifies CASRPSGQGNTIYF.